The present T cell receptor beta chain was sequenced within a study of regulatory T cells in long-lasting Graves disease. Concerning this clonotype: As yet, its antigen is unknown.

iRepertoire HTBI primers and Arm-PCR of CDR3 regions built TCR beta libraries. TCRdb analysed the multiplex PCR reads with MiXCR anew, one entry per CDR3 protein. The sample carries 400,000 to 600,000 distinct CDR3 sequences, 20% to 25% recorded once. Study observations and caveats: Relative to newly diagnosed Graves' patients, persistent ones had lower TCR diversity.

Time point here: persistent/refractory GD, antithyroid drugs over 5 years with positive TRAb. TCR sequences were obtained from RNA taken from PBMCs. The sequence was collected from a female donor with Graves disease. Sample: peripheral blood mononuclear cells (PBMCs), taken when the disease was refractory, from a patient treated with antithyroid drugs.

CDR3 loop: CASSQWTGSQPQHF. The CDR3 nucleotides read TGCGCCAGCAGCCAATGGACAGGGTCTCAGCCCCAGCATTTT. The chain links TRBV4-1 to TRBJ1-5, with TRBD1 matching 8 bases. This CDR3 has 14 residues. CDR1 and CDR2 from the germline V gene are MGHRA and YSYEKL. The junction had 3 bases not matched to a gene; V was cut back by 2 bases and J by 6 bases.